The 28 T cell receptor beta chains presented below share a single source sample, sequenced in a study of blood T cells in healthy people across ages. Using a J-beta primer mix together with a sample-barcoded 5' primer, a second PCR was run for roughly 6 to 12 cycles. TCRdb reprocessed the 5' RACE reads with MiXCR, giving one entry per CDR3 protein. This sample has around 970,000 distinct CDR3 sequences, with roughly 51% found just once. Sequenced material: blood. The source of these receptors is an older woman in good health.

The chain is built from TRBV6-5 and TRBJ2-6, with 7 bases fitting TRBD1. With 8 bases clipped from V and 2 bases from J, the junction kept 6 bases outside the gene matches. CDR1 and CDR2 from the germline V gene are MNHEY and SVGAGI. This CDR3 region has 15 residues. The CDR3 nucleotides are TGTGCCAGCCCCAAGCAGGGGGCTGGGGCCAACGTCCTGACTTTC. Protein: CASPKQGAGANVLTF.

A few counts support this clonotype. The chain uses TRBV27 and TRBJ2-7; 7 nucleotides match TRBD1. Germline trimming cut 9 bases from V and 2 bases from J; bases unmatched to any gene: 7. This CDR3 has 13 amino acids. Germline V gene sequence: CDR1 MNHEY, CDR2 SMNVEV (reference sequence). In DNA, the CDR3 is TGTGCCAGGAGTGGGGACAGTACCTACGAGCAGTACTTC. Amino acids: CARSGDSTYEQYF.

This clonotype has just a few counts. V is TRBV20-1 and J is TRBJ2-1; D assignment may be TRBD1 or TRBD2 (6 bases each). The CDR3 length is 16 residues. The germline V gene has CDR1 DFQATT and CDR2 SNEGSKA (reference sequence). Deletions cut 2 bases from V and 0 bases from J, with 14 bases between. CDR3 sequence reads: CSARLLRGVSYNEQFF. The DNA for the CDR3 is TGCAGTGCTAGACTCCTAAGGGGGGTCTCCTACAATGAGCAGTTCTTC.

Note on this clonotype: A much larger clonotype is one base distant, so this may be a read error. V is TRBV4-1 and J is TRBJ2-7; tentatively, D is TRBD1 or TRBD2 (6 bases each). Trimming took off 4 bases at V and 1 base at J, with 17 bases between the two ends. Germline V CDR1 and CDR2: MGHRA, YSYEKL. CDR3 length: 16 amino acids. The chain's CDR3 is CASSPRGRDKSYEQYF. The CDR3 region has the DNA TGCGCCAGCAGCCCCCGAGGGCGGGACAAATCCTACGAGCAGTACTTC.

The rearrangement joins TRBV9 to TRBJ2-3; D is ambiguous. Trimming stripped 10 bases from V and 1 base from J, with 10 bases between. There are 12 residues in the CDR3. Germline CDR1 reads SGDLS; CDR2 reads YYNGEE. The CDR3 is CAYDIRTDTQYF. The CDR3 nucleotides are TGTGCCTACGACATTCGCACAGATACGCAGTATTTT.

The V gene is TRBV7-2, the J gene TRBJ2-4; no clear D. The J call may be wrong; the DNA end is better matched by TRBJ2-5. The CDR3 has 17 residues. Germline V lookup: CDR1 SGHTA, CDR2 FQGNSA. The CDR3 sequence: CASSLLGPAAIQETQYF. The CDR3 DNA sequence: TGTGCCAGCAGCTTATTAGGCCCGGCGGCGATCCAAGAGACCCAGTACTTC.

This clonotype turned up a few times. The J gene is TRBJ1-4, the V gene TRBV29-1; D may be TRBD1 (6 bases). Per the germline V gene, CDR1 is SQVTM and CDR2 is ANQGSEA. Trimming left V 7 bases short and J 4 bases short, with 7 bases between. The CDR3 extends over 11 amino acids. CDR3 DNA sequence: TGCAGCGGGACAGTTAATGAAAAACTGTTTTTT. Amino acids: CSGTVNEKLFF.

The V gene is TRBV20-1, the J gene TRBJ2-7; D call uncertain. The germline CDR1 and CDR2 sequences are DFQATT and SNEGSKA (reference sequence). With 3 bases removed from V and 0 bases from J, the gap between germline ends came to 9 bases. This CDR3 comprises 13 residues. The CDR3 DNA follows: TGCAGTGCTAGTTTCACGAGCTCCTACGAGCAGTACTTC. This sequence encodes CSASFTSSYEQYF.

This clonotype was counted ten times or more. CDR3: CASSKRPGTNQETQYF. The CDR3 DNA reads as TGTGCCAGCAGCAAAAGACCCGGGACTAACCAAGAGACCCAGTACTTC. The chain employs TRBV7-2 and TRBJ2-5; 7 nucleotides match TRBD2. Germline CDR1 reads SGHTA; CDR2 reads FQGNSA. With 5 bases clipped from V and 0 bases from J, the junction kept 9 bases outside the gene matches. CDR3 length equals 16 residues. The full variable domain, completed using reference TRBV7-2 and TRBJ2-5, is GAGVSQSPSNKVTEKGKDVELRCDPISGHTALYWYRQSLGQGLEFLIYFQGNSAPDKSGLPSDRFSAERTGGSVSTLTIQRTQQEDSAVYLCASSKRPGTNQETQYFGPGTRLLVL.

This clonotype was observed a handful of times. The chain employs TRBV28 and TRBJ2-1; perhaps TRBD1 as D (6 bases). Trimming stripped 3 bases from V and 8 bases from J, with 20 bases between. This CDR3 contains 16 residues. Germline V lookup: CDR1 MDHEN, CDR2 SYDVKM. The CDR3 DNA follows: TGTGCCAGCAGTTTCCATAGGGTAGGGGGAATGGATGAGCAGTTCTTC. It translates to CASSFHRVGGMDEQFF.

The J gene is TRBJ1-2, the V gene TRBV10-2; D is undetermined. The germline V and J ends were trimmed by 4 bases and 8 bases, with 20 bases remaining between them. The CDR3 length is 15 residues. The germline V gene has CDR1 WSHSY and CDR2 SAAADI. DNA for the CDR3: TGCGCCAGCAGTGGAGTGGGCGGGGTGAATAACGGCTACACCTTC. It translates to CASSGVGGVNNGYTF.

The chain couples TRBV29-1 to TRBJ2-5; D may be TRBD1 (6 bases). The CDR3 is made up of 14 amino acids. Trimming left V 4 bases short and J 3 bases short, with 15 bases between. Germline CDR1 and CDR2: SQVTM and ANQGSEA. The CDR3 coding sequence is TGCAGCGTTGTAGCACAGGGAGTAAAAGAGACCCAGTACTTC. This encodes CSVVAQGVKETQYF.

The gene calls are TRBV18 and TRBJ2-3; D remains unclear. V was trimmed by 7 bases and J by 0 bases, leaving 8 bases between them. The germline V gene encodes CDR1 KGHSH and CDR2 LQKENI. This CDR3 comprises 13 residues. This CDR3 reads CASLKLSTDTQYF. The CDR3 region has the DNA TGTGCCAGCTTAAAGTTGAGCACAGATACGCAGTATTTT.

J is TRBJ2-3 and V is TRBV28; 7 bases are shared with TRBD1. The CDR3 loop spans 14 amino acids. In germline, CDR1 is MDHEN, CDR2 SYDVKM. The V segment lost 5 bases and the J segment 2 bases; nucleotides outside the gene matches: 4. Here the CDR3 DNA reads TGTGCCAGCAGTGAGGACAGGAACACAGATACGCAGTATTTT. It specifies CASSEDRNTDTQYF.

The table lists this clonotype with a few counts. V is TRBV4-1 and J is TRBJ2-5; TRBD2 agrees at 8 bases. The J call is in doubt because the DNA end fits TRBJ2-7 better. The CDR3 is made up of 16 amino acids. CDR1 is MGHRA and CDR2 is YSYEKL in the germline V gene. CDR3 nucleotide sequence: TGCGCCAGCAGCCTGGAGTTGTCGGGACTAGTGCTCGAGCAGTACTTC. Its translation is CASSLELSGLVLEQYF.

About this clonotype: Because the CDR3 is missing its conserved closing phenylalanine or tryptophan, this is likely a read error. The chain has TRBV12-3 or TRBV12-4 and TRBJ2-7; 12 bases align to TRBD2. The J call may be mistaken, given a closer DNA end match to TRBJ2-4. The CDR3 contains 17 residues. The CDR3: CASSDRLAGVVKNIQYL. In DNA, the CDR3 is TGTGCCAGCAGTGATAGACTAGCGGGAGTCGTCAAAAACATTCAGTACTTG.

For this clonotype: Its ends do not fully match the called genes, so a read error is possible. The genes are TRBV20-1 and TRBJ1-1; a possible D gene is TRBD1 (5 bases). The CDR3 is 14 residues long. Germline V gene sequence: CDR1 DFQATT, CDR2 SNEGSKA (reference sequence). CDR3 DNA sequence: TGCAGTGCCCCTATTCCAGGGAGGAACGCTGAAGCTTTCTTT. Its protein is CSAPIPGRNAEAFF.

The chain carries TRBV20-1 and TRBJ2-7; D gene uncertain. Germline values: CDR1 DFQATT, CDR2 SNEGSKA (reference sequence). The CDR3 extends over 9 amino acids. Trimming stripped 4 bases from V and 7 bases from J, with 5 bases between. The CDR3 sequence: CSANGEQYF. CDR3 nucleotide sequence: TGCAGTGCTAACGGGGAGCAGTACTTC.

This rearrangement joins TRBV20-1 to TRBJ2-1; D uncertain. Trimming left V 4 bases short and J 6 bases short, with 7 bases between. This CDR3 region has 11 residues. The V gene's germline CDR1 is DFQATT and CDR2 SNEGSKA (reference sequence). The CDR3 nucleotides are TGCAGTGCTACACGACGCAATGAGCAGTTCTTC. Encoded protein: CSATRRNEQFF.

V usage is TRBV28 and J usage is TRBJ2-1, with a tentative D call TRBD2 (5 bases). CDR1 is MDHEN, CDR2 SYDVKM, per germline. V was pared by 5 bases and J by 8 bases, with 16 bases between. This CDR3 comprises 14 residues. The CDR3 protein is CASSRTTGLDEQFF. For the CDR3, the DNA is TGTGCCAGCAGTCGGACGACGGGATTGGATGAGCAGTTCTTC.

The chain is built from TRBV12-3 or TRBV12-4 and TRBJ2-4; 8 bases fit TRBD2. Near its end, the DNA agrees better with TRBJ2-7, so the J call may be wrong. The length of the CDR3 is 16 residues. CDR3 coding DNA: TGTGCCAGCAGTTTAGCGCGCCTAGCGGGTACCTACGAGCAGTACTTC. Residues: CASSLARLAGTYEQYF.

The chain uses TRBV11-2 and TRBJ1-1, with a weak D call TRBD1 (5 bases). The CDR3 totals 16 residues. V lost 4 bases and J 2 bases, leaving 17 bases between the germline ends. The germline V gene has CDR1 SGHAT and CDR2 FQNNGV. CDR3 sequence (DNA): TGTGCCAGCAGCTCTAGCGGCAGGGCCGGAAACACTGAAGCTTTCTTT. Translation: CASSSSGRAGNTEAFF.

The genes are TRBV10-3 and TRBJ1-2; the D gene is possibly TRBD1 (6 bases). V gave up 4 bases and J gave up 8 bases, with 20 bases separating them. The length of the CDR3 is 15 residues. The germline V gene has CDR1 ENHRY and CDR2 SYGVKD. CDR3 DNA sequence: TGTGCCATCAGTGTCTCGTACAGGGACTCGGGAGGCTACACCTTC. It codes for CAISVSYRDSGGYTF.

As to this clonotype: One end of the junction varies from germline; a read error may be responsible. The chain carries TRBV4-3 and TRBJ2-5; 12 nucleotides align to TRBD2. The DNA end is more similar to TRBJ2-7, so the J call may be wrong. The V gene's germline CDR1 is LGHNA and CDR2 YSLEER. This CDR3 contains 15 residues. The CDR3 sequence is CANSQTTSGRYEQYF. CDR3 sequence (DNA): TGCGCCAACAGCCAAACTACTAGCGGGAGGTACGAGCAGTACTTC.

With respect to this clonotype: Its ends do not fully match the called genes, so a read error is possible. This rearrangement joins TRBV29-1 to TRBJ2-1; D gene uncertain. Germline V gene data show CDR1 as SQVTM and CDR2 as ANQGSEA. There are 14 residues in the CDR3. CDR3 sequence (DNA): TGCAGCGTTGACGATCCCCTCAATTCCAATGGGCAGTTCTTC. Its protein product is CSVDDPLNSNGQFF.

This clonotype was seen a handful of times. The J gene is TRBJ2-7, the V gene TRBV27; D is possibly TRBD1 (6 bases). Germline lookup yields CDR1 MNHEY and CDR2 SMNVEV (reference sequence). The CDR3 has 14 residues. V lost 4 bases, J lost 1 base, and 11 bases lay in between. The CDR3 nucleotides are TGTGCCAGCAGTTATGACAGGACGTCCTACGAGCAGTACTTC. This sequence encodes CASSYDRTSYEQYF.

The V gene is TRBV24-1, the J gene TRBJ2-1, with D unclear. The germline V gene encodes CDR1 KGHDR and CDR2 SFDVKD. V dropped 3 bases and J dropped 9 bases, with 11 bases sitting between them. This CDR3 is built from 13 residues. This CDR3 reads CATSDQNYGEQFF. The CDR3 DNA reads TGTGCCACCAGTGATCAAAACTACGGTGAGCAGTTCTTC.

The J gene is TRBJ2-3, the V gene TRBV10-3; 7 positions agree with TRBD2. From germline, CDR1 is ENHRY and CDR2 SYGVKD. The CDR3 runs to 16 residues. J lost 2 bases, V lost 4 bases, and 9 bases had no gene match. CDR3 residues: CAISVGAGRITDTQYF. The CDR3, as DNA: TGTGCCATCAGTGTCGGAGCGGGAAGGATCACAGATACGCAGTATTTT.